Listed here are 32 T cell receptor beta chains from one sample, sequenced in a study of cytomegalovirus exposure and HLA in healthy donors (dated by TCRdb to 2015 to 2018). Library creation used the immunoSEQ multiplex PCR assay. A mixture of 60 forward primers for TCR Vbeta segments and 13 reverse primers for TCR Jbeta segments was used in the multiplex PCR. This is the immuneACCESS table as TCRdb keeps it, with only in-frame sequences that have V and J called. A part of the clones is gone; compared with another copy, unresolved V genes explain less than half, and the rest is unexplained. For this sample the table gives approximately 160,000 clones, of which 80% were detected only once. The ten largest account for around a tenth of the sample. Sequencing was carried out using PBMCs. The receptor set was obtained from a man aged 18-30 years in good health and CMV-seropositive.

V is TRBV15 and J is TRBJ1-6; TRBD1 aligns across 10 bases. Germline V CDR1 and CDR2: LNHNV, YYDKDF (reference sequence). The CDR3 consists of 17 residues. The J segment lost 8 bases and the V segment lost 1 base, leaving 8 bases of the junction unmatched. The CDR3 DNA is TGTGCCACCAGCAGAGGTCGGACAGGGGGTGTCGATTCACCCCTCCACTTT. This codes for CATSRGRTGGVDSPLHF.

On this clone: No conserved phenylalanine or tryptophan ends this CDR3, so it is likely a read error. This chain connects TRBV4-1 to TRBJ1-6, with a weak D call TRBD1 (6 bases). CDR3 length: 17 residues. V was cut by 3 bases and J by 4 bases, with 16 bases left in between. CDR1 is MGHRA and CDR2 is YSYEKL in the germline V gene. The CDR3 spells CASSHVTTQGYNSPLHL. DNA of the CDR3: TGCGCCAGCAGCCACGTTACGACACAGGGTTATAATTCACCCCTCCACCTT.

The chain has TRBV6-6 and TRBJ1-3; D unresolved. The CDR3 contains 14 residues. The germline V gene has CDR1 MNHNY and CDR2 SVGAGI (reference sequence). With 4 bases removed from V and 0 bases from J, the gap between germline ends came to 7 bases. Here the CDR3 DNA reads TGTGCCAGCAGTTCAATAGTCTCTGGAAACACCATATATTTT. It codes for CASSSIVSGNTIYF.

The V call is TRBV5-5, the J call TRBJ1-3; D gene unclear. Trimming pared 0 bases from V and 0 bases from J, leaving 7 bases between. The V gene's germline CDR1 is SGHKS and CDR2 YYEKEE (reference sequence). The CDR3 covers 15 residues. CDR3 in DNA: TGTGCCAGCAGCTTGGTGGCAGACTCTGGAAACACCATATATTTT. Translated, it gives CASSLVADSGNTIYF.

This chain links TRBV11-1 with TRBJ2-2; 7 bases map to TRBD1. After removal of 5 bases from V and 7 bases from J, the junction contained 13 bases not matched to a gene. Germline values: CDR1 SGHAT, CDR2 FQDESV (reference sequence). CDR3 length equals 16 residues. CDR3 sequence reads: CASSLDRVISRGELFF. Here the CDR3 DNA reads TGTGCCAGCAGCCTCGACAGGGTAATTAGTCGCGGGGAGCTGTTTTTT.

CDR3 nucleotides: TGTGCCAGCAGCTCAACGGCGGGGGGAAGAGATACGCAGTATTTT. This gives the protein CASSSTAGGRDTQYF. The chain has TRBV7-8 and TRBJ2-3; 8 bases are shared with TRBD2. The CDR3 runs to 15 residues. The V gene end was trimmed by 4 bases and the J gene end by 5 bases; junction bases not matched to a gene: 8. The germline V gene has CDR1 SGHVS and CDR2 FQNEAQ.

The chain carries TRBV30 and TRBJ1-2; the D is unclear. The CDR3 has 15 residues. CDR1 is GTSNPN and CDR2 is SVGIG in the germline V gene (reference sequence). V shed 2 bases and J shed 0 bases, with 13 bases lying between them. The CDR3 sequence is CAWSPTLGTNYGYTF. The CDR3 DNA sequence: TGTGCCTGGAGTCCCACTCTCGGGACTAACTATGGCTACACCTTC.

This chain joins TRBV6-5 and TRBJ2-7, with D perhaps TRBD1 (7 bases). Germline CDR1 is MNHEY and CDR2 is SVGAGI. The V and J ends lost 6 bases and 3 bases respectively, with 18 bases between them. This CDR3 has 15 amino acids. The CDR3 loop is CASRRRDRTYYEQYF. CDR3 nucleotide sequence: TGTGCCAGCAGAAGGAGGGACAGAACCTACTACGAGCAGTACTTC.

The chain combines TRBV19 with TRBJ2-1; 8 nucleotides line up with TRBD1. The CDR3 has 14 residues. Germline V gene sequence: CDR1 LNHDA, CDR2 SQIVND (reference sequence). Trimming took 3 bases from V and 3 from J; bases not matched to a gene: 1. For the CDR3, the DNA is TGTGCCAGTAGTATTGGGACAGGCTACAATGAGCAGTTCTTC. Amino acids: CASSIGTGYNEQFF.

This clone was seen a single time. J is TRBJ2-7 and V is TRBV7-9; D gene uncertain. Per germline, CDR1 SEHNR and CDR2 FQNEAQ (reference sequence). This CDR3 contains 12 residues. V was pared by 6 bases and J by 2 bases, with 8 bases between. The CDR3 nucleotides are TGTGCCAGCAGTTCTACTCCCTACGAGCAGTACTTC. The encoded protein is CASSSTPYEQYF.

The chain employs TRBV10-2 and TRBJ2-7; 13 positions match TRBD2. This CDR3 region has 17 residues. J gave up 2 bases and V 2 bases, and 6 bases lay outside the gene matches. The germline CDR1 and CDR2 sequences are WSHSY and SAAADI. CDR3 amino acids: CASSEALGLAGAYEQYF. The CDR3 nucleotides are TGCGCCAGCAGTGAGGCGCTCGGACTAGCGGGGGCCTACGAGCAGTACTTC.

The chain joins TRBV6-4 to TRBJ2-3; 7 bases agree with TRBD2. The CDR3 loop spans 17 amino acids. The V and J ends lost 0 bases and 1 base, in that order; junction bases with no gene match: 7. The V gene's germline CDR1 is MRHNA and CDR2 SNTAGT. CDR3: CASSDSMGGVGTDTQYF. The DNA for the CDR3 is TGTGCCAGCAGTGACTCCATGGGGGGGGTCGGCACAGATACGCAGTATTTT.

The chain combines TRBV10-3 with TRBJ1-1, with 8 bases aligning to TRBD1. Germline CDR1 ENHRY, CDR2 SYGVKD. The CDR3 runs 16 residues. The trim removed 3 bases at V and 4 bases at J, leaving 10 bases unmatched. The CDR3 loop reads CAISEGQGAFSTEAFF. CDR3 sequence (DNA): TGTGCCATCAGTGAAGGACAGGGCGCCTTTTCCACTGAAGCTTTCTTT.

This clone was observed a single time. The chain recombines TRBV6-5 with TRBJ1-1; D gene unclear. The germline V gene has CDR1 MNHEY and CDR2 SVGAGI. V shed 3 bases and J shed 3 bases, with 14 bases lying between them. The CDR3 sequence is 15 residues long. CDR3 residues: CASSYTHGGHTEAFF. DNA of the CDR3: TGTGCCAGCAGTTATACCCACGGAGGGCACACTGAAGCTTTCTTT.

The chain couples TRBV7-3 to TRBJ2-2, with D possibly being TRBD1 (6 bases). The CDR3 loop spans 16 amino acids. V was clipped by 5 bases and J by 4 bases, with 17 bases between them. Germline V gene data show CDR1 as SGHTA and CDR2 as FQGTGA. The CDR3 DNA follows: TGTGCCAGCAGCCCCAATCCTGGCAGGGGCACCGGGGAGCTGTTTTTT. Protein sequence: CASSPNPGRGTGELFF.

This CDR3 reads CASRDGPGDYEQYF. The CDR3 coding sequence is TGTGCCAGTAGAGACGGTCCGGGGGATTACGAGCAGTACTTC. The chain links TRBV19 to TRBJ2-7; perhaps TRBD2 as D (6 bases). Germline V lookup: CDR1 LNHDA, CDR2 SQIVND (reference sequence). The CDR3 has 14 amino acids. Trimming pared 6 bases from V and 4 bases from J, leaving 16 bases between.

This chain links TRBV7-6 with TRBJ2-7, with D perhaps matching TRBD2 (7 bases). The CDR3 extends over 15 amino acids. V lost 1 base and J lost 4, with 14 bases in between. Germline CDR1 SGHVS, CDR2 FNYEAQ. The CDR3 bases are TGTGCCAGCAGCTTAGACGGGGGGCGTTTTTACGAGCAGTACTTC. Protein sequence: CASSLDGGRFYEQYF.

This clone was picked up one time. The J gene is TRBJ1-2, the V gene TRBV5-6, with 9 nucleotides matching TRBD1. Germline V gene data show CDR1 as SGHDT and CDR2 as YYEEEE. This CDR3 contains 14 residues. The V gene end was trimmed by 3 bases and the J gene end by 10 bases; junction bases not matched to a gene: 10. The CDR3 loop is CASSWKDRGISYTF. The CDR3 nucleotides are TGTGCCAGCAGCTGGAAGGACAGGGGCATATCCTACACCTTC.

Of note for this clone: Other DNA sequences in the sample encode the same CDR3. V is TRBV19 and J is TRBJ1-1, with 8 bases lining up with TRBD1. The CDR3 runs to 14 residues. The V and J ends lost 5 bases and 2 bases, in that order; junction bases with no gene match: 4. Germline lookup yields CDR1 LNHDA and CDR2 SQIVND (reference sequence). CDR3 in amino acids: CASSVGQVNTEAFF. CDR3 DNA sequence: TGTGCCAGTAGTGTGGGACAGGTTAACACTGAAGCTTTCTTT.

The genes are TRBV19 and TRBJ1-3, with TRBD1 identical over 7 bases. Germline loops: CDR1 LNHDA, CDR2 SQIVND (reference sequence). V shed 9 bases and J 2 bases; nucleotides not matched to a gene: 19. The CDR3 has 18 residues. The DNA of the CDR3 is TGTGCCAGCGACACCCTCGGACAGGTTCAACGTCCTGGAAACACCATATATTTT. Its translation: CASDTLGQVQRPGNTIYF.

The chain is built from TRBV25-1 and TRBJ1-2; D uncertain. Germline loops: CDR1 MGHDK, CDR2 SYGVNS. V lost 6 bases and J 5 bases, leaving 16 bases between the germline ends. There are 14 residues in the CDR3. CDR3: CASREASSSYGYTF. The DNA of the CDR3 is TGTGCCAGCAGGGAAGCGTCCTCCTCATATGGCTACACCTTC.

This clone was seen only a few times. CDR3 residues: CASSLWGKAGELFF. CDR3 nucleotide sequence: TGTGCCAGCAGCTTATGGGGCAAGGCCGGGGAGCTGTTTTTT. This chain links TRBV11-2 with TRBJ2-2; perhaps TRBD1 as D (5 bases). The CDR3 extends over 14 amino acids. Looked up from germline, CDR1 is SGHAT and CDR2 is FQNNGV. V shed 2 bases and J shed 6 bases, with 10 bases lying between them.

V and J are TRBV29-1 and TRBJ2-1; 8 bases fit TRBD1. The CDR3 length is 13 residues. CDR1 is SQVTM and CDR2 is ANQGSEA in the germline V gene. V dropped 3 bases and J dropped 8; count of bases not matched to a gene: 6. For the CDR3, the DNA is TGCAGCGTTGAGGGACAGGTCGTGGATGAGCAGTTCTTC. Amino acid sequence: CSVEGQVVDEQFF.

This clone was observed a few times. For the CDR3, the DNA is TGTGCCAGCAGCCCAGGAGCGGGAGTTGTAGATACGCAGTATTTT. Amino acid sequence: CASSPGAGVVDTQYF. V usage is TRBV11-2 and J usage is TRBJ2-3; 8 positions match TRBD2. Per the germline V gene, CDR1 is SGHAT and CDR2 is FQNNGV. V lost 5 bases and J lost 5; bases outside the gene matches: 9. The CDR3 spans 15 residues.

This clone came up a few times. This sequence joins TRBV2 and TRBJ2-5; 9 nucleotides align to TRBD1. This CDR3 contains 17 residues. Germline CDR1 reads SNHLY; CDR2 reads FYNNEI. V was pared by 5 bases and J by 5 bases, with 15 bases of the junction left unmatched. CDR3 bases: TGTGCCAGCAGTAGCCGGGACAGGGACCTTCGCGGTGAGACCCAGTACTTC. Residues: CASSSRDRDLRGETQYF.

Turning to this clone: The CDR3 end shows no conserved phenylalanine or tryptophan, and so a read error is likely. The chain employs TRBV5-6 and TRBJ1-6; no reliable D call. Germline V lookup: CDR1 SGHDT, CDR2 YYEEEE. There are 13 residues in the CDR3. Trimming took off 0 bases at V and 13 bases at J, with 11 bases between the two ends. The CDR3 DNA reads as TGTGCCAGCAGCTTGGGTACAATTGGGCCCCTCCACCTT. It specifies CASSLGTIGPLHL.

The chain joins TRBV20-1 to TRBJ1-1, with D tentatively TRBD1 (5 bases). CDR3 length equals 11 residues. Germline lookup yields CDR1 DFQATT and CDR2 SNEGSKA (reference sequence). V was cut by 4 bases and J by 11 bases, with 14 bases left in between. The CDR3 reads CSAIWGVTAFF. The CDR3 nucleotides are TGCAGTGCTATTTGGGGGGTTACGGCTTTCTTT.

The rearrangement uses TRBV23-1 and TRBJ1-5; a possible D gene is TRBD1 (5 bases). TRBV23-1 is filed as an ORF, its function uncertain. Between the trimmed V and J ends, which lost 0 bases and 1 base, there was a span of 19 bases. The CDR3 runs to 19 residues. DNA for the CDR3: TGCGCCAGCAGTCAATCGCCCCCCGGCATAAAGGGGAGCAATCAGCCCCAGCATTTT. The encoded protein is CASSQSPPGIKGSNQPQHF.

The gene calls are TRBV5-4 and TRBJ2-1, with a weak D call TRBD2 (6 bases). Trimming took off 4 bases at V and 6 bases at J, with 17 bases between the two ends. Germline assignment: CDR1 SGHNT and CDR2 YYREEE (reference sequence). This CDR3 spans 15 amino acids. This CDR3 reads CASSPEGGVFNEQFF. The CDR3 DNA is TGTGCCAGCAGCCCCGAAGGCGGGGTATTCAATGAGCAGTTCTTC. The full variable domain, rest sourced from reference TRBV5-4 and TRBJ2-1, is ETGVTQSPTHLIKTRGQQVTLRCSSQSGHNTVSWYQQALGQGPQFIFQYYREEENGRGNFPPRFSGLQFPNYSSELNVNALELDDSALYLCASSPEGGVFNEQFFGPGTRLTVL.

The CDR3 DNA is TGTGCCAGCAGTGAACCGCGGGGGGGATCGAACACCGGGGAGCTGTTTTTT. Protein product: CASSEPRGGSNTGELFF. The chain couples TRBV6-1 to TRBJ2-2, with TRBD2 matching 9 bases. Germline V gene sequence: CDR1 MNHNS, CDR2 SASEGT. This CDR3 comprises 17 residues. V was clipped by 2 bases and J by 0 bases; unmatched bases: 4.

The genes are TRBV5-1 and TRBJ2-7, with D possibly being TRBD1 (5 bases). The CDR3 is made up of 15 amino acids. The germline V and J ends were trimmed by 2 bases and 4 bases, with 16 bases remaining between them. Germline assignment: CDR1 SGHRS and CDR2 YFSETQ. The DNA for the CDR3 is TGCGCCAGCAGCTTTGGTGGGGCCTTGGAGTACGAGCAGTACTTC. Translating it yields CASSFGGALEYEQYF.

This chain uses TRBV14 with TRBJ1-2, with D perhaps TRBD1 (5 bases). Germline loops: CDR1 SGHDN, CDR2 FVKESK. This CDR3 is built from 14 residues. Trimming removed 1 base at V and 4 bases at J, with 10 bases between. The CDR3 sequence is CASSQVGVSYGYTF. The CDR3 DNA reads as TGTGCCAGCAGCCAAGTAGGGGTCAGCTATGGCTACACCTTC.